The sequence of this T cell receptor beta chain was determined in a study of blood T cell repertoires in COVID-19. Overall study context: The samples span acute and convalescent COVID-19 from the United States, Italy and Spain. Sources were T cells, B-cell-depleted T cells, or PBMCs; the material itself was cDNA or gDNA.

Seattle participants joined during active infection and were tracked over time. This clone was observed a few times. Assay: immunoSEQ multiplex PCR; the TCRdb copy retains only in-frame clones and omits some. The repertoire includes approximately 480,000 clones, approximately 89% of them detected once, and roughly 0.92% sits in the top ten. Unmatched junction bases numbered 10, after V lost 6 bases and J lost 8 bases. This CDR3 has 16 amino acids. Germline loops: CDR1 MNHNY, CDR2 SVGAGI (reference sequence). The sequence came from a man aged 18-30 years with COVID-19, enrolled during active disease. Sequenced input: peripheral blood. The V and J genes are TRBV6-6 and TRBJ1-6; TRBD1 agrees at 10 bases. CDR3 sequence (DNA): TGTGCCAGCAGGGCACCCCGGGACAGGGGATATTCACCCCTCCACTTT. Protein product: CASRAPRDRGYSPLHF.